The clone carrying this T cell receptor (beta chain) showed up just a few times. Unmatched junction bases numbered 6, after V lost 6 bases and J lost 1 base. Germline CDR1 is MNHEY and CDR2 is SVGAGI. The CDR3 sequence is 14 residues long. The sample belongs to a study of blood T cell repertoires in COVID-19. Looking at the study overall: Spain, Italy and the United States supplied samples that represented acute and convalescent COVID-19. T cells, B-cell-depleted T cells, or PBMCs provided the cDNA or gDNA that served as material.

Methods used by the authors: Amplification of reference gene primers provided the estimated nucleated cell counts. Libraries were prepared by immunoSEQ multiplex PCR; TCRdb keeps only in-frame clonotypes and omits some of them. V, J and clone size derive from that table, while D and trimming were established from the DNA sequence. The table has tens of thousands of clones, 82% seen once; the top ten hold around 20%. V usage is TRBV6-5 and J usage is TRBJ2-7; 7 bases map to TRBD1. The TCR originated in a human donor in a cohort sampled during active COVID-19. Sequencing was done on a sample of peripheral blood. CDR3 amino acids: CASSRQGVSYEQYF. The CDR3, as DNA: TGTGCCAGCAGCCGACAGGGTGTTTCCTACGAGCAGTACTTC.